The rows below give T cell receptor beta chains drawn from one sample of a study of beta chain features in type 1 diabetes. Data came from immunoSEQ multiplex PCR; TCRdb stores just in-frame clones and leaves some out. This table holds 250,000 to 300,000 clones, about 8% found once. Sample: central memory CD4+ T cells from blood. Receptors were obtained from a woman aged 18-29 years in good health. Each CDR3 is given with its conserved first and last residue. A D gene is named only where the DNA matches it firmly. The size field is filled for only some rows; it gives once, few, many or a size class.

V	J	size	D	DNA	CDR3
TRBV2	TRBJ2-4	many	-	TGTGCCAGCAGCTTCAACGTAGACATTCAGTACTTC	CASSFNVDIQYF
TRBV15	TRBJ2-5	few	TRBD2	TGTGCCACCAGCAGAGATAGGACGGGAGGGAAAGAGACCCAGTACTTC	CATSRDRTGGKETQYF
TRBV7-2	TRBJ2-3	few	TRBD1	TGTGCCAGCAGTCCCCAACAGGGGGCCACAGATACGCAGTATTTT	CASSPQQGATDTQYF
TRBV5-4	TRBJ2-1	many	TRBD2	TGTGCCAGCAGCTTGGAGGGTAGCGGGGGGCTTTACAATGAGCAGTTCTTC	CASSLEGSGGLYNEQFF
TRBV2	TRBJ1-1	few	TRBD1	TGTGCCAGCAGTGCCGACAGGGGATACACTGAAGCTTTCTTT	CASSADRGYTEAFF
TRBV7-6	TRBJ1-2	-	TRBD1	TGTGCCAGCAGCCCCAGGACAGGGGAAGGCTACACCTTC	CASSPRTGEGYTF
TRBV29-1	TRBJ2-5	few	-	TGCAGCGTGGGGTGGGGATCTGGAGAGACCCAGTACTTC	CSVGWGSGETQYF
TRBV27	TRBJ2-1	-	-	TGTGCCAGCAGTACCCCCACCGAGGGGGGTAGAGTGTACAATGAGCAGTTCTTC	CASSTPTEGGRVYNEQFF
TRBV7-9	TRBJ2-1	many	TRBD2	TGTGCCAGCAGCTTAGCACTAGCGGGGGCTTACAATGAGCAGTTCTTC	CASSLALAGAYNEQFF
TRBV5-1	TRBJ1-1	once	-	TGCGCCAGCAGCGCGGGTAGGCTGAACACTGAAGCTTTCTTT	CASSAGRLNTEAFF
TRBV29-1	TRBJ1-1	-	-	TGCAGCGTTTACCAGCAGAGTTCTGAAGCTTTCTTT	CSVYQQSSEAFF
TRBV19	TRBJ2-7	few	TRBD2	TGTGCCAGTAGTGCCTCTAGCGGGAGGGCGGACGAGCAGTACTTC	CASSASSGRADEQYF
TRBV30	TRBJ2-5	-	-	TGTGCCTTCGGGCCCCTCGGGGAGACCCAGTACTTC	CAFGPLGETQYF
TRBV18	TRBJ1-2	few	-	TGTGCCAGCTCACCGGCAGGGAAGCATGGCTACACCTTC	CASSPAGKHGYTF
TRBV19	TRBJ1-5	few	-	TGTGCCAGTAGCCTGGAGAGGAGCAATCAGCCCCAGCATTTT	CASSLERSNQPQHF
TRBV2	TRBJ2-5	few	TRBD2	TGTGCCAGCACCTTCAGCGGGATCCAAGAGACCCAGTACTTC	CASTFSGIQETQYF
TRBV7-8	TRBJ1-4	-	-	TGTGCCAGCAGCCCAGGGGTTGATGAAAAACTGTTTTTT	CASSPGVDEKLFF
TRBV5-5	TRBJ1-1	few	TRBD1	TGTGCCAGCAGCTTAATACCCGGGACAGAGAACACTGAAGCTTTCTTT	CASSLIPGTENTEAFF
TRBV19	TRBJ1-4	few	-	TGTGCCAGTAGTGGGGTTAGCGGCGAAAAACTGTTTTTT	CASSGVSGEKLFF
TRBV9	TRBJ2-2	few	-	TGTGCCAGCAGCGTAGCTATGGTGGTCGGGACCACCGGGGAGCTGTTTTTT	CASSVAMVVGTTGELFF
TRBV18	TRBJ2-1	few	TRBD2	TGTGCCAGCTCACTGGCTAGCGGGAGAGATGAGCAGTTCTTC	CASSLASGRDEQFF
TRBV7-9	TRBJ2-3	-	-	TGTGCCAGCAGCTCCCAAACAGTTGGGGGAGATACGCAGTATTTT	CASSSQTVGGDTQYF
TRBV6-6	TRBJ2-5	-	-	TGTGCCAGCAGTGCCTGGAACCAAGAGACCCAGTACTTC	CASSAWNQETQYF
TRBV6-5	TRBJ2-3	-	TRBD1	TGTGCCAGCAGGACAGGGGATGGAGATACGCAGTATTTT	CASRTGDGDTQYF
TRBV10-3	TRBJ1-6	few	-	TGTGCCATCAGTGAGGTATTAGTCGCAGGAAGCCCACCACCCCTCCACTTT	CAISEVLVAGSPPPLHF
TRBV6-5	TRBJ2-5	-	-	TGTGCCAGCAGTTACCCCGGGTCCCAGACCCAGTACTTC	CASSYPGSQTQYF
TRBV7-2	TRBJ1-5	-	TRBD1	TGTGCCAGCAGCTTAGGAGGACAGGGGAGAGGCAATCAGCCCCAGCATTTT	CASSLGGQGRGNQPQHF
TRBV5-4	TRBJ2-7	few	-	TGTGCCAGCAGCCCTCGGGGTATTAGCGGAATCTCCTACGAGCAGTACTTC	CASSPRGISGISYEQYF
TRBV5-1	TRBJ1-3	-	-	TGCGCCAGCAGCTTGGAACTCGGGGGTACCGGAAACACCATATATTTT	CASSLELGGTGNTIYF
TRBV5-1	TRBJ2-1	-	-	TGCGCCAGCAGCTTGGTGGCGGAGACCTACAATGAGCAGTTCTTC	CASSLVAETYNEQFF
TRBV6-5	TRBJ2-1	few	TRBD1	TGTGCCAGCAACTTCGGACAGGGCGGTGAGCAGTTCTTC	CASNFGQGGEQFF
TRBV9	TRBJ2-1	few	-	TGTGCCAGCAGCTTAAACGTAGGTGGCTCCTACAATGAGCAGTTCTTC	CASSLNVGGSYNEQFF
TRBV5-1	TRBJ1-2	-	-	TGCGCCAGCAGCTTGGCCCTCGGGAGAGACGGCTACACCTTC	CASSLALGRDGYTF
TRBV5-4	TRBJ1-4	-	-	TGTGCCAGCAGCGCCTCGAACGCCGGTGGGCGAAAACTGTTTTTT	CASSASNAGGRKLFF
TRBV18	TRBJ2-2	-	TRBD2	TGTGCCAGCTCACCAATGGGACTAGCGAACACCGGGGAGCTGTTTTTT	CASSPMGLANTGELFF
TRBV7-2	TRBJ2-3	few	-	TGTGCCAGCAGCTTGGATCGGCGCACAGATACGCAGTATTTT	CASSLDRRTDTQYF
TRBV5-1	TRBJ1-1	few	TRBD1	TGCGCCAGCAGACCGGACAGGAGGACTGAAGCTTTCTTT	CASRPDRRTEAFF
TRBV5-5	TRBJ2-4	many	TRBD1	TGTGCCAGCAGCCCCCAGACAGGGGAGTTCGGAAACATTCAGTACTTC	CASSPQTGEFGNIQYF
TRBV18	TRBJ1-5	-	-	TGTGCCAGCTCACCAAACAGGGAAGGGTATCAGCCCCAGCATTTT	CASSPNREGYQPQHF
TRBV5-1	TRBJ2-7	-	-	TGCGCCAGCAGTAGGGACCCGAACTCCTACGAGCAGTACTTC	CASSRDPNSYEQYF
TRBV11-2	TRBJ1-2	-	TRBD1	TGTGCCAGCAGCCGGCAGGGGGATGGCTACACCTTC	CASSRQGDGYTF
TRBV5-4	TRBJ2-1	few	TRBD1	TGTGCCAGCAGCGCCTGGGGACAGACTAATGAGCAGTTCTTC	CASSAWGQTNEQFF
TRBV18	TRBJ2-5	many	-	TGTGCCAGCTCACCAGGGCTGAACCCGGCGCTAATGGAGACCCAGTACTTC	CASSPGLNPALMETQYF
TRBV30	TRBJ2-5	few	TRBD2	TGTGCCTGGAGTGTTGGGACTAGCTCTAGAGATGCCCAGTACTTC	CAWSVGTSSRDAQYF
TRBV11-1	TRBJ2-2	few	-	TGTGCCAGCAGCTTTATCGCGGCGGGTTCCACCGGGGAGCTGTTTTTT	CASSFIAAGSTGELFF
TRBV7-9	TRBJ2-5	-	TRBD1	TGTGCCAGCAGCTTGGGTGCCCGCCGCCAGGGGGATCAAGAGACCCAGTACTTC	CASSLGARRQGDQETQYF
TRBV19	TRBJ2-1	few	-	TGTGCCAGTAGTTCAGATCGGGTGGCAGTTGAGCAGTTCTTC	CASSSDRVAVEQFF
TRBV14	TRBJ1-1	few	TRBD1	TGTGCCAGCAGCCAGACAGGGATCAACACTGAAGCTTTCTTT	CASSQTGINTEAFF
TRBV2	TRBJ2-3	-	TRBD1	TGTGCCAGCAGGGACAGGGAGCGGATCTCGCAGTATTTT	CASRDRERISQYF
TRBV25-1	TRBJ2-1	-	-	TGTGCCAGCAGTGATTCCCGGCGGCATTCCTACAATGAGCAGTTCTTC	CASSDSRRHSYNEQFF
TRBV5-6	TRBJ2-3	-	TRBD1	TGTGCCAGCAGCCATTGGGGGACAGGGGGCTTAGATACGCAGTATTTT	CASSHWGTGGLDTQYF
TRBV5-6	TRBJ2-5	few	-	TGTGCCAGCAGCTTGAGGATGGTTAGTCTCGACGAAGAGACCCAGTACTTC	CASSLRMVSLDEETQYF
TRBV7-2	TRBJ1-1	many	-	TGTGCCAGCAGCTTCTCGGCCTCGAACACTGAAGCTTTCTTT	CASSFSASNTEAFF
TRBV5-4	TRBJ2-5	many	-	TGTGCCAGCAGTTCCCGATTACAGCCTCAAGAGACCCAGTACTTC	CASSSRLQPQETQYF
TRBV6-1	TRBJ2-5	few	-	TGTGCCAGTGGGTCTCAAGAGACCCAGTACTTC	CASGSQETQYF